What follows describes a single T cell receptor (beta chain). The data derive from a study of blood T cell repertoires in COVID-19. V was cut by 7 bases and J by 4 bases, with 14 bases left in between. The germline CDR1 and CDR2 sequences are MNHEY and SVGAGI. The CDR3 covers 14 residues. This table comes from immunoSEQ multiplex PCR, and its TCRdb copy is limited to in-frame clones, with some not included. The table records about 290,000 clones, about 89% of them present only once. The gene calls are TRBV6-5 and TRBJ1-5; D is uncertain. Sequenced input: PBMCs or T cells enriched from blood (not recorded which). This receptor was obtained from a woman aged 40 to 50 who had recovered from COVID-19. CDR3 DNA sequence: TGTGCCAGCACCTCACGGCAGGCAAATCAGCCCCAGCATTTT. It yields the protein CASTSRQANQPQHF.